The subject of this entry is one TCR beta chain. The germline gives CDR1 SGDLS, CDR2 YYNGEE. The CDR3 length is 14 residues. Trimming stripped 2 bases from V and 0 bases from J, with 6 bases between. The sample comes from a study of blood T cell repertoires in COVID-19. Per the study methods: Counts of nucleated cells, estimated from reference gene primer amplification, were obtained. Assay: immunoSEQ multiplex PCR; the TCRdb copy retains only in-frame clones and omits some. V, J and clone size are taken as reported in that table, and D and trimming were inferred from the DNA itself. Of a few hundred thousand clones in the sample, approximately 80% were seen once.

The TCR was taken from a woman aged 45-65 years with acute or convalescent COVID-19. The sample comprised peripheral blood. The chain uses TRBV9 and TRBJ1-5; D may be TRBD1 (5 bases). The CDR3 spells CASSVTGSNQPQHF. CDR3 in DNA: TGTGCCAGCAGCGTTACAGGTAGCAATCAGCCCCAGCATTTT.